A selection of T cell receptor beta chains follows, all from one sample in a study of tumor-infiltrating lymphocytes in oesophageal squamous cell carcinoma. A single record per CDR3 protein comes from TCRdb applying MiXCR to the PCR reads. The sample has nearly 20,000 distinct CDR3 sequences; around 40% are singletons. Specimen: blood. Receptors originate from a male donor with esophageal squamous cell carcinoma. Each CDR3 is given with its conserved first and last residue. Each record gives: V gene, J gene, CDR3 protein.

v_gene: TRBV6-1
j_gene: TRBJ2-5
CDR3aa: CASSELLDWGLKFF

v_gene: TRBV7-8
j_gene: TRBJ2-7
CDR3aa: CASSLALGSGSYEQYF

v_gene: TRBV7-2
j_gene: .
CDR3aa: CASSLVSSPEQYF

v_gene: TRBV7-7
j_gene: TRBJ2-3
CDR3aa: CASSLSGTDTQYF

v_gene: TRBV28
j_gene: TRBJ2-3
CDR3aa: CASSSQTSGGGDTQYF

v_gene: TRBV7-3
j_gene: TRBJ2-7
CDR3aa: CASSFGDNNVYEQYF

v_gene: TRBV7-6
j_gene: .
CDR3aa: CASSLARADEQFF

v_gene: TRBV5-4
j_gene: TRBJ1-2
CDR3aa: CASRPGTGVLYGYTF

v_gene: TRBV5-8
j_gene: TRBJ1-2
CDR3aa: CASSPNPPIGYTF

v_gene: TRBV6-1
j_gene: .
CDR3aa: CASSPRSPGLYSYNEQFF

v_gene: TRBV7-2
j_gene: .
CDR3aa: CASSQRLYAGNEQFF

v_gene: TRBV5-1
j_gene: .
CDR3aa: CASSYVTGGHNEQFF

v_gene: TRBV28
j_gene: .
CDR3aa: CASSLGTTIYEQYF

v_gene: TRBV5-1
j_gene: TRBJ2-7
CDR3aa: CASSPRTEAYEQYF

v_gene: TRBV7-9
j_gene: TRBJ1-4
CDR3aa: CASRGQGKTNEKLFF

v_gene: TRBV7-8
j_gene: TRBJ2-3
CDR3aa: CASSLEGRGLGDTQYF

v_gene: TRBV20-1
j_gene: TRBJ2-2
CDR3aa: CSARPLAGTNTGELFF

v_gene: TRBV5-1
j_gene: TRBJ2-3
CDR3aa: CASSLEGQGSTDTQYF

v_gene: TRBV28
j_gene: TRBJ1-4
CDR3aa: CASRQTATNEKLFF

v_gene: TRBV10-3
j_gene: TRBJ2-2
CDR3aa: CAIRIGTSPGELFF

v_gene: TRBV7-8
j_gene: .
CDR3aa: CASSHPTSNEDNEQFF

v_gene: TRBV7-9
j_gene: .
CDR3aa: CASSLEGFGYTF

v_gene: TRBV19
j_gene: TRBJ2-1
CDR3aa: CASSIGLAGGEQFF

v_gene: TRBV6-1
j_gene: TRBJ2-3
CDR3aa: CASSPRDTQYF

v_gene: TRBV7-3
j_gene: TRBJ2-1
CDR3aa: CASSLGDVRPYDEQFF

v_gene: TRBV6-1
j_gene: TRBJ2-2
CDR3aa: CASRPQGTGELFF

v_gene: TRBV27
j_gene: TRBJ1-6
CDR3aa: CASSLGGLKGSPLHF

v_gene: TRBV7-9
j_gene: TRBJ2-5
CDR3aa: CASSFSQGGTGELYF

v_gene: TRBV7-2
j_gene: TRBJ2-3
CDR3aa: CASSLVASEYTDTQYF

v_gene: TRBV6-1
j_gene: TRBJ2-1
CDR3aa: CASSINNEQFF

v_gene: TRBV5-1
j_gene: TRBJ1-2
CDR3aa: CASSLESGNYGYTF

v_gene: TRBV7-3
j_gene: TRBJ2-2
CDR3aa: CASSLQVTGELFF

v_gene: TRBV7-2
j_gene: TRBJ2-1
CDR3aa: CASSTRTSGYNEQFF

v_gene: TRBV7-2
j_gene: TRBJ1-6
CDR3aa: CASSFSGGGYNEQYF

v_gene: TRBV20-1
j_gene: TRBJ1-1
CDR3aa: CSTRRTGRHAFF

v_gene: TRBV12-5
j_gene: .
CDR3aa: CASGLGLAVSETQYF

v_gene: TRBV14
j_gene: TRBJ2-7
CDR3aa: CASSSTQGSPYEQYF

v_gene: TRBV7-3
j_gene: .
CDR3aa: CASSRQASKSYEQYF

v_gene: TRBV25-1
j_gene: TRBJ2-1
CDR3aa: CASSELARDYNEQFF

v_gene: TRBV6-1
j_gene: .
CDR3aa: CASRVTGLEQYF

v_gene: TRBV7-8
j_gene: TRBJ2-3
CDR3aa: CASSLVGGSDTQYF

v_gene: TRBV5-1
j_gene: TRBJ1-1
CDR3aa: CASRFGQGNTEAFF